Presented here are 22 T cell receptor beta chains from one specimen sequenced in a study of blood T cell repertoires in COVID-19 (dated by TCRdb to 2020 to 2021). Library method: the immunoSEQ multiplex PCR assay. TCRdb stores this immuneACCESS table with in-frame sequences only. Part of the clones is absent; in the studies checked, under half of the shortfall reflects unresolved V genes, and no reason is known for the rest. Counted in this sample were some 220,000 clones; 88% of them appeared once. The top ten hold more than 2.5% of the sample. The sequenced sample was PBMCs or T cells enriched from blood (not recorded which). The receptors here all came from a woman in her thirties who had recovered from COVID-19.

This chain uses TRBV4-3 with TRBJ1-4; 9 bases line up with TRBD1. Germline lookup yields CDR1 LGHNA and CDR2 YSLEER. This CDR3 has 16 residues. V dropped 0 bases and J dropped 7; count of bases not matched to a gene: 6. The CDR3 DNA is TGCGCCAGCAGCCAAGATACCGGGACAGGGAGTGAAAAACTGTTTTTT. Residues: CASSQDTGTGSEKLFF.

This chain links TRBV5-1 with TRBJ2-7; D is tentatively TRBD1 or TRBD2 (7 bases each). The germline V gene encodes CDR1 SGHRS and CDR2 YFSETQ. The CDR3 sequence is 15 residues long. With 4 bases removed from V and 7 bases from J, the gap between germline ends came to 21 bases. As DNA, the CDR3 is TGCGCCAGCAGCCTGGGGACAGTCCTCGGGGGGGAGCAGTACTTC. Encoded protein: CASSLGTVLGGEQYF.

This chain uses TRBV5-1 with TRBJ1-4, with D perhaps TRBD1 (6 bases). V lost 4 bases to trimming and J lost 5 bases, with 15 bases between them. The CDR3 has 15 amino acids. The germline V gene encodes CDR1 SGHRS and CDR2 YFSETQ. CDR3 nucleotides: TGCGCCAGCAGCGCTACAGGGACCGGGAATGAAAAACTGTTTTTT. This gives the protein CASSATGTGNEKLFF. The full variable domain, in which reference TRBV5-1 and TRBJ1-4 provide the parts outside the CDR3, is KAGVTQTPRYLIKTRGQQVTLSCSPISGHRSVSWYQQTPGQGLQFLFEYFSETQRNKGNFPGRFSGRQFSNSRSEMNVSTLELGDSALYLCASSATGTGNEKLFFGSGTQLSVL.

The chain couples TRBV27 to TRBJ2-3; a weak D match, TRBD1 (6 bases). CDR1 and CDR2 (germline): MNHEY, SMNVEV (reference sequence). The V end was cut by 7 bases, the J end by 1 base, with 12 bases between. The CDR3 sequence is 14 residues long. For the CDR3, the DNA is TGTGCCAGCAAGCACAGGGTCGGCACAGATACGCAGTATTTT. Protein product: CASKHRVGTDTQYF.

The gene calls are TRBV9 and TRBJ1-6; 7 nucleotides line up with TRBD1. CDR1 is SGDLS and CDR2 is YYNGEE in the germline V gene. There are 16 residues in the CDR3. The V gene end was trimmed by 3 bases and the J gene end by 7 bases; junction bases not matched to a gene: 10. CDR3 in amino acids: CASSDQRDSRNSPLHF. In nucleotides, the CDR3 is TGTGCCAGCAGCGACCAAAGGGACAGCAGAAATTCACCCCTCCACTTT.

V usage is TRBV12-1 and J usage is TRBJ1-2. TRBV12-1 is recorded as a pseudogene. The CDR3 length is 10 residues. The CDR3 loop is CASSLYGYTF. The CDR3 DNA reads TGTGCCAGCAGTCTCTATGGCTACACCTTC.

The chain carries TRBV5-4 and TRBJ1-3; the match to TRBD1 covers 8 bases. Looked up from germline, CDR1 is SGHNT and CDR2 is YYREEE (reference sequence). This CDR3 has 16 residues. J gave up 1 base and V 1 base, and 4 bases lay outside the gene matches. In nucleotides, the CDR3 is TGTGCCAGCAGCTTGACAGGGGGGATTTCTGGAAACACCATATATTTT. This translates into CASSLTGGISGNTIYF.

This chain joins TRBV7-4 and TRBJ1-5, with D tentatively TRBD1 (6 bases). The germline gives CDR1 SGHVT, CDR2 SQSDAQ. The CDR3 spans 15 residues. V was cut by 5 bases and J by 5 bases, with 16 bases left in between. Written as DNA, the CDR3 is TGTGCCAGCAGCCAAGGGGGAAGTCAAGATCAGCCCCAGCATTTT. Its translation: CASSQGGSQDQPQHF.

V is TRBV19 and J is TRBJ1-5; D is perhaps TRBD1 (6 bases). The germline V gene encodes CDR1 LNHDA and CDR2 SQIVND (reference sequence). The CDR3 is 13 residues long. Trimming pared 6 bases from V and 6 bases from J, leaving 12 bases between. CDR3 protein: CASSPGRGQPQHF. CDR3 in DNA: TGTGCCAGTAGCCCAGGCAGGGGTCAGCCCCAGCATTTT. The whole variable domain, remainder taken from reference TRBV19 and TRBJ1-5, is DGGITQSPKYLFRKEGQNVTLSCEQNLNHDAMYWYRQDPGQGLRLIYYSQIVNDFQKGDIAEGYSVSREKKESFPLTVTSAQKNPTAFYLCASSPGRGQPQHFGDGTRLSIL.

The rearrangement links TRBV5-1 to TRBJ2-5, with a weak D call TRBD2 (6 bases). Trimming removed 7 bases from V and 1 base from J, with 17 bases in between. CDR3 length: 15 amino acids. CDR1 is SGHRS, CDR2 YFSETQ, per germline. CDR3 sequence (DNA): TGCGCCAGCCACCCCGGGAGAGACCCCCAAGAGACCCAGTACTTC. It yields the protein CASHPGRDPQETQYF.

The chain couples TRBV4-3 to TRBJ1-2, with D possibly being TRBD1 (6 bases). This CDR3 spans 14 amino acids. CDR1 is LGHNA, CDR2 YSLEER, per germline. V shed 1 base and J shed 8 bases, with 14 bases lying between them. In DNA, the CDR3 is TGCGCCAGCAGCCAAGCAATGGGGGCGCAAGGCTACACCTTC. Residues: CASSQAMGAQGYTF.

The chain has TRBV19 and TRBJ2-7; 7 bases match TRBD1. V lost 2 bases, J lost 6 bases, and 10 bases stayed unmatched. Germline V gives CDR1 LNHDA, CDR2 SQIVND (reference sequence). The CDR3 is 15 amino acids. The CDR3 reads CASSISRTGNPEQYF. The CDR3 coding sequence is TGTGCCAGTAGTATAAGCAGGACAGGAAATCCCGAGCAGTACTTC.

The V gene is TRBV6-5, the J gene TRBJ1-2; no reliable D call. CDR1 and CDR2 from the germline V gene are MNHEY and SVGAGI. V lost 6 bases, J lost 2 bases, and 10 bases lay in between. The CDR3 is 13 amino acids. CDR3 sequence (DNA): TGTGCCAGCAGCCCGGGTGTGAACTATGGCTACACCTTC. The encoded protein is CASSPGVNYGYTF.

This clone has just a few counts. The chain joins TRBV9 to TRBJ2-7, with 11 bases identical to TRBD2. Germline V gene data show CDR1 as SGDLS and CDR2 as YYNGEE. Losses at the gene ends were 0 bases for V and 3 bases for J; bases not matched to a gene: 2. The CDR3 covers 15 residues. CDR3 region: CASSVEGLADYEQYF. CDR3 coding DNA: TGTGCCAGCAGCGTAGAGGGACTAGCGGACTACGAGCAGTACTTC. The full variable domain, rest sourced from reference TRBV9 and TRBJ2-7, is DSGVTQTPKHLITATGQRVTLRCSPRSGDLSVYWYQQSLDQGLQFLIQYYNGEERAKGNILERFSAQQFPDLHSELNLSSLELGDSALYFCASSVEGLADYEQYFGPGTRLTVT.

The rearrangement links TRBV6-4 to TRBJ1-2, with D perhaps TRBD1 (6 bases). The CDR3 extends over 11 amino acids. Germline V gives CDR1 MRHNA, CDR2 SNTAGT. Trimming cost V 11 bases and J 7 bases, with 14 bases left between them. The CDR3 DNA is TGTGCCGACCCAGGGGAGTGTGGCTACACCTTC. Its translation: CADPGECGYTF.

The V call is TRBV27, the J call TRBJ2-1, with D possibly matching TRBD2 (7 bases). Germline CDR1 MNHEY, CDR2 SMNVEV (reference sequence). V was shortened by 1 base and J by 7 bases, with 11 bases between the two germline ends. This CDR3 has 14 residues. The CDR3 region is CASSLLGGGNEQFF. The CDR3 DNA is TGTGCCAGCAGTTTATTAGGGGGGGGGAATGAGCAGTTCTTC.

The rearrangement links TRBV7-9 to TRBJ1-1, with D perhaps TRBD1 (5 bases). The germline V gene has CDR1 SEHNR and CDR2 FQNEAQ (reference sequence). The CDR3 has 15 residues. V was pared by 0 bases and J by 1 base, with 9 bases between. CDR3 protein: CASSLAPGGNTEAFF. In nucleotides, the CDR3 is TGTGCCAGCAGCTTAGCCCCCGGGGGGAACACTGAAGCTTTCTTT.

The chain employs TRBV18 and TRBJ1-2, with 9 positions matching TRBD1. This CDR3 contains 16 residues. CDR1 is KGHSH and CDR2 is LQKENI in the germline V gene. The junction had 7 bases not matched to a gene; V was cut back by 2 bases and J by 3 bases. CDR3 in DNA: TGTGCCAGCTCACCAGACAGGGGGGATGGAGACTATGGCTACACCTTC. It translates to CASSPDRGDGDYGYTF.

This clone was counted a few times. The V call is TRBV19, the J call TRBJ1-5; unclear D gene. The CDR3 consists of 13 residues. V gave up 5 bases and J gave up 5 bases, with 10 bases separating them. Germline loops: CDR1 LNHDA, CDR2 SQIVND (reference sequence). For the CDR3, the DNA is TGTGCCAGTAGTCGGGGTGTTGATCAGCCCCAGCATTTT. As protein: CASSRGVDQPQHF.

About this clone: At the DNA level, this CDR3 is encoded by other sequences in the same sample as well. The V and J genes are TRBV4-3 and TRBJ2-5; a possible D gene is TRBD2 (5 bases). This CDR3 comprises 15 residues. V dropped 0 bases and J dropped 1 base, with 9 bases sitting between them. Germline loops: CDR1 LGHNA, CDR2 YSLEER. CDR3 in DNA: TGCGCCAGCAGCCAAGATAGGGCGGGCCAAGAGACCCAGTACTTC. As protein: CASSQDRAGQETQYF.

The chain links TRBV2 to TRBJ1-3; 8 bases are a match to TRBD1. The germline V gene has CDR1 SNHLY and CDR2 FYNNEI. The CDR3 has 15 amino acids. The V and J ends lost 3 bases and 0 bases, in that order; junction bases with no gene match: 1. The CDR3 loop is CASSEGQASGNTIYF. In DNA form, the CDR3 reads TGTGCCAGCAGTGAGGGACAGGCCTCTGGAAACACCATATATTTT.

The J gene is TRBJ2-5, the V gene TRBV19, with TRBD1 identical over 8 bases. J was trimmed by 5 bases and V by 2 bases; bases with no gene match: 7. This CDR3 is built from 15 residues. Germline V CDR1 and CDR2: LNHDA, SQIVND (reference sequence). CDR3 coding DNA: TGTGCCAGTAGTATAATCCCAGGGGGCGGTGAGACCCAGTACTTC. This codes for CASSIIPGGGETQYF.